Below, 10 T cell receptor beta chains from the same sample are listed, as sequenced in a study of T cell responses to AZD1222 COVID-19 vaccine (dated by TCRdb to 2020 to 2023). Libraries were made using the immunoSEQ multiplex PCR assay. Entries here come from immuneACCESS through TCRdb and include only in-frame sequences with V and J called. Some clones fail to appear in such tables; in the studies checked, an unresolved V gene covers under half of the shortfall, and the cause of the remainder is unknown. For this sample the table gives around 60,000 clones, of which roughly 90% were detected only once. The top ten clonotypes cover 4.9% of the sample. The sample's time point, from its label and the paper: baseline before first vaccination. Source: peripheral blood, taken on day 0 of AZD1222 vaccination. The receptors were sampled from an adult in good health.

The chain uses TRBV6-5 and TRBJ1-1; D remains ambiguous. This CDR3 is built from 14 residues. The germline CDR1 and CDR2 sequences are MNHEY and SVGAGI. V lost 6 bases and J 6 bases, leaving 17 bases between the germline ends. The CDR3 is CASRSYVGVAEAFF. In nucleotides, the CDR3 is TGTGCCAGCAGATCCTATGTTGGGGTCGCTGAAGCTTTCTTT.

The chain recombines TRBV7-9 with TRBJ2-3, with a weak D call TRBD1 (5 bases). CDR3 length: 13 residues. V was cut by 0 bases and J by 4 bases, with 5 bases left in between. Germline-derived CDR1 and CDR2 are SEHNR and FQNEAQ (reference sequence). CDR3 in amino acids: CASSLAGPDTQYF. The CDR3 coding sequence is TGTGCCAGCAGCTTAGCGGGGCCAGATACGCAGTATTTT. Using reference TRBV7-9 and TRBJ2-3 for the parts outside the CDR3, the full variable domain is DTGVSQNPRHKITKRGQNVTFRCDPISEHNRLYWYRQTLGQGPEFLTYFQNEAQLEKSRLLSDRFSAERPKGSFSTLEIQRTEQGDSAMYLCASSLAGPDTQYFGPGTRLTVL.

This chain connects TRBV4-2 to TRBJ1-2, with D uncertain. This CDR3 spans 13 amino acids. The V gene's germline CDR1 is LGHNA and CDR2 YNFKEQ. Trimming stripped 3 bases from V and 7 bases from J, with 12 bases between. The CDR3 region has the DNA TGTGCCAGCAGCCAGAGGACGAGAACTGGCTACACCTTC. It yields the protein CASSQRTRTGYTF.

This clone was counted only a few times. The gene calls are TRBV7-3 and TRBJ1-1, with no clear D. From germline, CDR1 is SGHTA and CDR2 FQGTGA. With 5 bases removed from V and 0 bases from J, the gap between germline ends came to 7 bases. This CDR3 region has 13 residues. In DNA form, the CDR3 reads TGTGCCAGCAGCCGAACAGTGAACACTGAAGCTTTCTTT. Its protein is CASSRTVNTEAFF.

The chain carries TRBV5-1 and TRBJ2-5, with TRBD2 matching over 9 bases. Germline V gene lookup returns CDR1 SGHRS and CDR2 YFSETQ. V trimming: 3 bases; J trimming: 8 bases; junction bases outside the gene matches: 8. The CDR3 is 14 residues long. The CDR3 DNA reads as TGCGCCAGCAGCTCTAGCGGGGCCCGGTTAACCCAGTACTTC. Its translation is CASSSSGARLTQYF.

This clone occurred once. This chain uses TRBV7-2 with TRBJ1-6, with no clear D. V shed 3 bases and J shed 3 bases, with 18 bases lying between them. This CDR3 contains 18 residues. Germline values: CDR1 SGHTA, CDR2 FQGNSA. The CDR3 region has the DNA TGTGCCAGCAGCTTCAAGATAATTGGACGGAACTATAATTCACCCCTCCACTTT. It is translated as CASSFKIIGRNYNSPLHF.

The chain couples TRBV6-5 to TRBJ1-3; D call uncertain. Germline values: CDR1 MNHEY, CDR2 SVGAGI. V was shortened by 6 bases and J by 1 base, with 10 bases between the two germline ends. There are 14 residues in the CDR3. The DNA of the CDR3 is TGTGCCAGCAGGCCCGGACTATCTGGAAACACCATATATTTT. Amino acids: CASRPGLSGNTIYF.

V is TRBV20-1 and J is TRBJ2-7, with 8 bases that match TRBD1. Germline trimming cut 6 bases from V and 6 bases from J; bases unmatched to any gene: 4. Germline assignment: CDR1 DFQATT and CDR2 SNEGSKA (reference sequence). CDR3 length equals 11 residues. Here the CDR3 DNA reads TGCAGTGCGCCTACAGGGGGCGAGCAGTACTTC. Translating gives CSAPTGGEQYF.

This chain joins TRBV6-5 and TRBJ2-1; TRBD2 might be the D (5 bases). The ends were cut back, 2 bases at V and 10 bases at J, with 12 bases in the middle. CDR3 size: 13 residues. From germline, CDR1 is MNHEY and CDR2 SVGAGI. The chain's CDR3 is CASSYITRGEQFF. CDR3 nucleotides: TGTGCCAGCAGTTACATAACTAGAGGCGAGCAGTTCTTC.

This clone has only a few counts. V gene TRBV6-5 combines with J gene TRBJ2-1, with TRBD2 as a possible D gene (7 bases). CDR1 MNHEY and CDR2 SVGAGI come from the germline V gene. The length of the CDR3 is 16 residues. With 0 bases removed from V and 6 bases from J, the gap between germline ends came to 15 bases. CDR3 nucleotides: TGTGCCAGCAGTTACTCGAGCGCGGGGGCCCCCAATGAGCAGTTCTTC. As protein: CASSYSSAGAPNEQFF.